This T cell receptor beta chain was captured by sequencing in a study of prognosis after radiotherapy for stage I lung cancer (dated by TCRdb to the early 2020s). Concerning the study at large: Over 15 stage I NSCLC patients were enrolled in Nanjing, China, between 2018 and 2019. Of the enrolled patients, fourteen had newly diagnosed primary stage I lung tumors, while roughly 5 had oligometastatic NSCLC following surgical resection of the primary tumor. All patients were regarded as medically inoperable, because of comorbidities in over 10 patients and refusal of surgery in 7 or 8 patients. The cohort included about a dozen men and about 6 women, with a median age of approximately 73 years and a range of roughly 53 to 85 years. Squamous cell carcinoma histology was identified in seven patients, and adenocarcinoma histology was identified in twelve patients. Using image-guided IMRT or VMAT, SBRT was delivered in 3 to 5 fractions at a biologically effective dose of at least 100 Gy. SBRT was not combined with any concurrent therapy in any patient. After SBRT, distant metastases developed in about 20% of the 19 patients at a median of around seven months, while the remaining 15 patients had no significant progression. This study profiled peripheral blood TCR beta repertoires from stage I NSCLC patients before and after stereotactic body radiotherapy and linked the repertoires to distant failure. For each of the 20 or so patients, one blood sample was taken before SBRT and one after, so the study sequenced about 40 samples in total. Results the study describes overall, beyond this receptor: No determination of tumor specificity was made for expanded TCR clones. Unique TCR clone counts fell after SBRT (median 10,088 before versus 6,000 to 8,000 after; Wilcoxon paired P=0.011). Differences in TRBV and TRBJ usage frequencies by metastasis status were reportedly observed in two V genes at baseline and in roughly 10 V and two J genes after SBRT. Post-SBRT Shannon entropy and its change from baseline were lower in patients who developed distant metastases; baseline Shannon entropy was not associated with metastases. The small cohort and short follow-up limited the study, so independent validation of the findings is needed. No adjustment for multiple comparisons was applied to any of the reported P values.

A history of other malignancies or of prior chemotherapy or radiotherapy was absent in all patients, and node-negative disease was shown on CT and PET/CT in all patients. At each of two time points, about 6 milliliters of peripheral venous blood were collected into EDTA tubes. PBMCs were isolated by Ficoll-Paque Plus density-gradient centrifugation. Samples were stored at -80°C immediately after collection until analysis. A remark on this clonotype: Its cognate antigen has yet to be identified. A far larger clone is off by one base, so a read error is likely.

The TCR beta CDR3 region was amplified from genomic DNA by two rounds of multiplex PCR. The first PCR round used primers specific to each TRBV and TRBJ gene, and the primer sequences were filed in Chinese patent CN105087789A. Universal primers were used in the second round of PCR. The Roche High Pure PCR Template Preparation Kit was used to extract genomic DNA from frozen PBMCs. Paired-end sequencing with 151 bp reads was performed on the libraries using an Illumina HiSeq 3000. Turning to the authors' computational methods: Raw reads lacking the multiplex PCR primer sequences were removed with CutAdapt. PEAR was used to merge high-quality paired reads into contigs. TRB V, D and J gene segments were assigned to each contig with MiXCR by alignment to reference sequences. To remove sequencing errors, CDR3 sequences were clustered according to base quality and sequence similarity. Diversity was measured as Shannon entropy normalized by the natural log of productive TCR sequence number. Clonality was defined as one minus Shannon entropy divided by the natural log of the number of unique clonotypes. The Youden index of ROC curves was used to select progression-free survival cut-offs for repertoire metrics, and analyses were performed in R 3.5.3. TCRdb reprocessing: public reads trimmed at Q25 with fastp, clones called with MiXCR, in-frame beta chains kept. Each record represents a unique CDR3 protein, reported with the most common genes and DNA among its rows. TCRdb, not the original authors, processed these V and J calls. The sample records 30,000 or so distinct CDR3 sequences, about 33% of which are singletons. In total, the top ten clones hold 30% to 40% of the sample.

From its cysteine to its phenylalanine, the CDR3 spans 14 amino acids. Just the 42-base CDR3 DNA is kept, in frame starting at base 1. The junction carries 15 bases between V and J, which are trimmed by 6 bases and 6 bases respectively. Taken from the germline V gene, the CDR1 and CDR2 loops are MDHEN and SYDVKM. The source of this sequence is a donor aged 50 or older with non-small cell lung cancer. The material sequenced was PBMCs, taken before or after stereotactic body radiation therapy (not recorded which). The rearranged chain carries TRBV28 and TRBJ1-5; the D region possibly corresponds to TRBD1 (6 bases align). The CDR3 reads CASRQVLGGQPQHF. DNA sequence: TGTGCCAGCAGACAGGTATTAGGGGGTCAGCCCCAGCATTTT.